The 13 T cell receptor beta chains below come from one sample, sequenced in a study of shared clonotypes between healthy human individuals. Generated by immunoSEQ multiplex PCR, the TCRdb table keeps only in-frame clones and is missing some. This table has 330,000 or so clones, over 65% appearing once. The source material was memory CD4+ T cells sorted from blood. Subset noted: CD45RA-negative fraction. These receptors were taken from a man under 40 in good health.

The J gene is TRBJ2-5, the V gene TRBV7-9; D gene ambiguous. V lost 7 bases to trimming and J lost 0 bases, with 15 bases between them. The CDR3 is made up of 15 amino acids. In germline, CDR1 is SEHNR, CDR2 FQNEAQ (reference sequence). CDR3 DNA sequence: TGTGCCAGCACCAATTTAGAGAGGTACCAAGAGACCCAGTACTTC. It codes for CASTNLERYQETQYF.

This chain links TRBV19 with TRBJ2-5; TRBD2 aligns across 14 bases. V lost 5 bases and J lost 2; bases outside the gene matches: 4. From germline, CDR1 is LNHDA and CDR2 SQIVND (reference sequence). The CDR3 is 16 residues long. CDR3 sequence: CASSRTSGRRQETQYF. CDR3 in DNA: TGTGCCAGTAGTCGGACTAGCGGGAGGCGACAAGAGACCCAGTACTTC.

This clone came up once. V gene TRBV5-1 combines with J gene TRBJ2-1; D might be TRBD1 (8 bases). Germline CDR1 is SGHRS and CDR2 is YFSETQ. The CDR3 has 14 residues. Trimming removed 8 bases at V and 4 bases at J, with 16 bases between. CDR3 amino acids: CASSGQGGYNEQFF. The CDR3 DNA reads TGCGCCAGTTCCGGACAGGGAGGGTACAATGAGCAGTTCTTC.

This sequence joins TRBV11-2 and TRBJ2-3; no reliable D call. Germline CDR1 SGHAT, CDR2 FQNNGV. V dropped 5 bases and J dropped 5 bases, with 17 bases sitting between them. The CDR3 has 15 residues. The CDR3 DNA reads TGTGCCAGCAGCCCAAGTGCATGGGCACGAGATACGCAGTATTTT. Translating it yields CASSPSAWARDTQYF.

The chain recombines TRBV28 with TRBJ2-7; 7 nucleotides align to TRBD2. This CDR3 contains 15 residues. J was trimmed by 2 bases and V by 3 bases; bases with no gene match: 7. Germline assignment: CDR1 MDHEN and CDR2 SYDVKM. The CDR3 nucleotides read TGTGCCAGCAGTTTTCCAGGGAGCGGGACCTACGAGCAGTACTTC. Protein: CASSFPGSGTYEQYF.

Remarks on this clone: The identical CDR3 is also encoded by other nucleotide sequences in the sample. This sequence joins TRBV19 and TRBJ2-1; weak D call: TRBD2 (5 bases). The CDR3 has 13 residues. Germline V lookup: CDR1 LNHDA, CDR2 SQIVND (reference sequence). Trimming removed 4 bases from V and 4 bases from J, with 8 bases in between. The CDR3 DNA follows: TGTGCCAGTAGTAGAGGGAGTTACAATGAGCAGTTCTTC. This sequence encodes CASSRGSYNEQFF.

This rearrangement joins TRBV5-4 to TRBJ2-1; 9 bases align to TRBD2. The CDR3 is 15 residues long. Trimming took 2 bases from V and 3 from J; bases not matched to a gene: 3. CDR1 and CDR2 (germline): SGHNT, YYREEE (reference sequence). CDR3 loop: CASSLKREDYNEQFF. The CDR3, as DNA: TGTGCCAGCAGCTTAAAGCGGGAGGACTACAATGAGCAGTTCTTC.

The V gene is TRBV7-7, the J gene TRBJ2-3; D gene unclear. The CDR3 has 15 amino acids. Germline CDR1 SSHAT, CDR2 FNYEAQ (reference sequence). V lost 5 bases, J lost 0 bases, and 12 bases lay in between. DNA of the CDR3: TGTGCCAGCAGCCCTATAGCTGGGAGCACAGATACGCAGTATTTT. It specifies CASSPIAGSTDTQYF.

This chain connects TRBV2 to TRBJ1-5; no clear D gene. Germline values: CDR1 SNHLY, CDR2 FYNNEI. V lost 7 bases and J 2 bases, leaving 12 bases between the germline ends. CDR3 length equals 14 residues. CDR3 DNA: TGTGCCAGCAAGAGGGAGATGGGCAATCAGCCCCAGCATTTT. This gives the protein CASKREMGNQPQHF.

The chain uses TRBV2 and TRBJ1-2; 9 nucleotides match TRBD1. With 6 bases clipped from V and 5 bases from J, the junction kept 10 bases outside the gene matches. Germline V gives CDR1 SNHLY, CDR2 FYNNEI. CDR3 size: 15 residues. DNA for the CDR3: TGTGCCAGCAGCTCGGGACAGGGCGAATTTTATGGCTACACCTTC. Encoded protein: CASSSGQGEFYGYTF.

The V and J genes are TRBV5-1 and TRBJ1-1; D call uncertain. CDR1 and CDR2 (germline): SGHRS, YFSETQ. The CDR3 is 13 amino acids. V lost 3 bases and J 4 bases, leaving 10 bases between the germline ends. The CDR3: CASSSTVPTEAFF. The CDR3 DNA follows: TGCGCCAGCAGCTCGACCGTCCCCACTGAAGCTTTCTTT.

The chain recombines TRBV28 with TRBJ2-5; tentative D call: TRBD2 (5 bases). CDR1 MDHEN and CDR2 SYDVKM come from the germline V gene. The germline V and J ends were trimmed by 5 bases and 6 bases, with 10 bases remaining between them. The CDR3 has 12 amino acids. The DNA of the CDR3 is TGTGCCAGCAGTATGGGGAGCAAGACCCAGTACTTC. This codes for CASSMGSKTQYF.

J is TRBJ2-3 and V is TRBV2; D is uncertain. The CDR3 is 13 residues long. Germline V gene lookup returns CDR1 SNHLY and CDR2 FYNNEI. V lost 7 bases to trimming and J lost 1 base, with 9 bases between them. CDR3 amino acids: CASTPERTDTQYF. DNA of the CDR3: TGTGCCAGCACTCCGGAACGCACAGATACGCAGTATTTT.